These 26 T cell receptor beta chains share one sample of origin, sequenced in a study of cytomegalovirus exposure and HLA in healthy donors. Both 60 Vbeta primers and 13 Jbeta primers went into the PCR. Sequencing used immunoSEQ multiplex PCR; TCRdb keeps in-frame clones, though not all of them. The sample carries about 160,000 clones, around 69% recorded once. Sequencing was done on a sample of PBMCs. The origin of the receptors is a young woman in good health and CMV-seronegative.

This chain connects TRBV30 to TRBJ2-5; the D gene is possibly TRBD2 (6 bases). CDR1 is GTSNPN and CDR2 is SVGIG in the germline V gene (reference sequence). The CDR3 contains 12 residues. The ends were cut back, 2 bases at V and 10 bases at J, with 14 bases in the middle. Here the CDR3 DNA reads TGTGCCTGGAGTTGGGATTTGGGACTCCAGTACTTC. It is translated as CAWSWDLGLQYF.

In this sample, this clone turned up a few times. This rearrangement joins TRBV5-1 to TRBJ2-7, with 7 bases aligning to TRBD1. In germline, CDR1 is SGHRS, CDR2 YFSETQ. The J segment lost 5 bases and the V segment lost 7 bases, leaving 12 bases of the junction unmatched. The CDR3 spans 14 residues. CDR3 protein: CASAPQGMDNEQYF. CDR3 coding DNA: TGCGCCAGCGCCCCACAGGGGATGGACAACGAGCAGTACTTC.

The rearrangement links TRBV9 to TRBJ2-2, with 10 bases identical to TRBD2. Germline trimming cut 4 bases from V and 2 bases from J; bases unmatched to any gene: 5. CDR1 and CDR2 (germline): SGDLS, YYNGEE. The CDR3 extends over 16 amino acids. The CDR3 DNA reads as TGTGCCAGCAGCCCTTCTAGCGGGGGAAACACCGGGGAGCTGTTTTTT. As protein: CASSPSSGGNTGELFF.

This sequence joins TRBV7-2 and TRBJ1-2; D possibly corresponds to TRBD1 (5 bases). Per the germline V gene, CDR1 is SGHTA and CDR2 is FQGNSA. V gave up 4 bases and J gave up 10 bases, with 16 bases separating them. The CDR3 consists of 13 residues. The CDR3 loop reads CASSSINSGAYTF. Written as DNA, the CDR3 is TGTGCCAGCAGCTCGATTAACAGTGGGGCCTACACCTTC.

The J gene is TRBJ2-7, the V gene TRBV10-1, with 9 bases fitting TRBD1. The CDR3 contains 16 residues. Germline V CDR1 and CDR2: WNHNN, SYGVQD (reference sequence). V trimming: 0 bases; J trimming: 3 bases; junction bases outside the gene matches: 6. CDR3 nucleotide sequence: TGCGCCAGCAGTGAGTCCGGCGCGACAGGGGGCTACGAGCAGTACTTC. This sequence encodes CASSESGATGGYEQYF.

The V call is TRBV5-4, the J call TRBJ2-5, with D tentatively TRBD2 (5 bases). Trimming removed 5 bases from V and 3 bases from J, with 14 bases in between. The CDR3 is 14 residues long. Germline lookup yields CDR1 SGHNT and CDR2 YYREEE (reference sequence). The CDR3 region is CASSGLVAKETQYF. CDR3 bases: TGTGCCAGCAGTGGACTTGTGGCGAAAGAGACCCAGTACTTC.

This clone was seen just once. The rearrangement links TRBV7-2 to TRBJ2-1; D is possibly TRBD1 (5 bases). The V end was cut by 2 bases, the J end by 8 bases, with 10 bases between. Germline values: CDR1 SGHTA, CDR2 FQGNSA. This CDR3 is built from 13 residues. Written as DNA, the CDR3 is TGTGCCAGCAGCTTACAGGGTAGGTATGAGCAGTTCTTC. Translation gives CASSLQGRYEQFF.

The rearrangement joins TRBV5-4 to TRBJ2-1; 7 nucleotides match TRBD2. This CDR3 region has 16 residues. Germline-derived CDR1 and CDR2 are SGHNT and YYREEE (reference sequence). V trimming: 5 bases; J trimming: 4 bases; junction bases outside the gene matches: 12. The CDR3 sequence: CASSPDGLGSYNEQFF. The CDR3 nucleotides are TGTGCCAGCAGTCCTGATGGACTAGGGTCGTACAATGAGCAGTTCTTC.

The V gene is TRBV2, the J gene TRBJ1-1; 8 bases line up with TRBD1. Germline V gene data show CDR1 as SNHLY and CDR2 as FYNNEI. This CDR3 comprises 13 residues. V was clipped by 3 bases and J by 3 bases; unmatched bases: 0. CDR3 sequence (DNA): TGTGCCAGCAGTGACAGGGGGCACACTGAAGCTTTCTTT. Encoded protein: CASSDRGHTEAFF.

This clone was picked up a small number of times. The chain uses TRBV9 and TRBJ1-2, with TRBD1 as a possible D gene (5 bases). The CDR3 has 15 amino acids. V was clipped by 0 bases and J by 4 bases, with 13 bases between them. Germline V gives CDR1 SGDLS, CDR2 YYNGEE. CDR3 bases: TGTGCCAGCAGCGTAGGACAGACAATAACCTATGGCTACACCTTC. Protein: CASSVGQTITYGYTF.

V is TRBV9 and J is TRBJ2-5; D unclear. This CDR3 has 14 amino acids. Germline V gene sequence: CDR1 SGDLS, CDR2 YYNGEE. The ends were cut back, 4 bases at V and 2 bases at J, with 12 bases in the middle. In nucleotides, the CDR3 is TGTGCCAGCAGCCTAGGAACTAAACAAGAGACCCAGTACTTC. This encodes CASSLGTKQETQYF. The full variable domain, in which reference TRBV9 and TRBJ2-5 provide the parts outside the CDR3, is DSGVTQTPKHLITATGQRVTLRCSPRSGDLSVYWYQQSLDQGLQFLIQYYNGEERAKGNILERFSAQQFPDLHSELNLSSLELGDSALYFCASSLGTKQETQYFGPGTRLLVL.

V and J are TRBV7-8 and TRBJ2-3, with a possible D match to TRBD2 (5 bases). The V gene's germline CDR1 is SGHVS and CDR2 FQNEAQ. V lost 2 bases and J lost 1, with 10 bases in between. The CDR3 has 15 residues. The CDR3 region has the DNA TGTGCCAGCAGCTTATCGAGCGGACGCACAGATACGCAGTATTTT. Translating it yields CASSLSSGRTDTQYF.

This clone was found a few times. The J gene is TRBJ1-1, the V gene TRBV4-3, with TRBD1 identical over 7 bases. V trimming: 4 bases; J trimming: 5 bases; junction bases outside the gene matches: 10. The CDR3 is 15 residues long. CDR1 is LGHNA, CDR2 YSLEER, per germline. Written as DNA, the CDR3 is TGCGCCAGCAGCCCGTCCAGGGGGGTAGGAACTGAAGCTTTCTTT. Amino acid sequence: CASSPSRGVGTEAFF.

The chain uses TRBV28 and TRBJ1-5; D gene unclear. Trimming left V 6 bases short and J 0 bases short, with 9 bases between. The CDR3 length is 14 residues. Germline V lookup: CDR1 MDHEN, CDR2 SYDVKM. The CDR3 nucleotides read TGTGCCAGCAGCTCACTGTATAGCAATCAGCCCCAGCATTTT. Protein product: CASSSLYSNQPQHF.

The J gene is TRBJ1-6, the V gene TRBV30; no definite D call. The length of the CDR3 is 15 residues. Germline V lookup: CDR1 GTSNPN, CDR2 SVGIG (reference sequence). V lost 5 bases to trimming and J lost 7 bases, with 18 bases between them. The CDR3 sequence is CAWQTTAGANSPLHF. CDR3 nucleotides: TGTGCCTGGCAAACCACCGCGGGTGCGAATTCACCCCTCCACTTT.

The rearrangement joins TRBV4-2 to TRBJ2-1; D gene uncertain. This CDR3 is 17 amino acids long. The germline CDR1 and CDR2 sequences are LGHNA and YNFKEQ. Deletions cut 0 bases from V and 3 bases from J, with 15 bases between. In DNA, the CDR3 is TGTGCCAGCAGCCAAGATGAGAAGAGGTTCCTCTACAATGAGCAGTTCTTC. Translation: CASSQDEKRFLYNEQFF.

This chain's CDR3 is CASSFDSQKSYEQYF. The DNA for the CDR3 is TGTGCCAGCAGTTTCGACAGTCAGAAATCCTACGAGCAGTACTTC. The genes are TRBV2 and TRBJ2-7; TRBD1 is a possible D gene (5 bases). CDR1 and CDR2 from the germline V gene are SNHLY and FYNNEI. The CDR3 contains 15 residues. Trimming pared 5 bases from V and 1 base from J, leaving 15 bases between. Together with reference TRBV2 and TRBJ2-7, the CDR3 gives the full variable domain: EPEVTQTPSHQVTQMGQEVILRCVPISNHLYFYWYRQILGQKVEFLVSFYNNEISEKSEIFDDQFSVERPDGSNFTLKIRSTKLEDSAMYFCASSFDSQKSYEQYFGPGTRLTVT.

This clone was seen only a few times. The chain has TRBV6-1 and TRBJ1-1; 12 bases align to TRBD1. CDR3 length: 16 residues. V lost 6 bases and J lost 5; bases outside the gene matches: 10. In germline, CDR1 is MNHNS, CDR2 SASEGT. The CDR3 sequence is CASREPGQGAETEAFF. CDR3 DNA: TGTGCCAGCAGAGAACCGGGACAGGGGGCTGAAACTGAAGCTTTCTTT.

The rearrangement uses TRBV4-3 and TRBJ2-2; 9 nucleotides agree with TRBD1. Germline V gives CDR1 LGHNA, CDR2 YSLEER. Germline trimming cut 3 bases from V and 5 bases from J; bases unmatched to any gene: 7. The CDR3 runs to 16 residues. Here the CDR3 DNA reads TGCGCCAGCAGCCATCCTGGGACAGGGCCGACCGGGGAGCTGTTTTTT. This translates into CASSHPGTGPTGELFF.

This chain links TRBV27 with TRBJ1-2, with 10 bases that match TRBD1. The CDR3 contains 16 residues. The ends lost 2 bases at V and 1 base at J; junction bases unmatched: 4. Germline loops: CDR1 MNHEY, CDR2 SMNVEV (reference sequence). The CDR3 protein is CASSLLRDRGNYGYTF. CDR3 nucleotide sequence: TGTGCCAGCAGTTTACTCCGGGACAGGGGTAACTATGGCTACACCTTC.

V and J are TRBV6-5 and TRBJ2-1, with D uncertain. The germline V gene has CDR1 MNHEY and CDR2 SVGAGI. The germline V and J ends were trimmed by 6 bases and 6 bases, with 9 bases remaining between them. The CDR3 length is 12 residues. The CDR3, as DNA: TGTGCCAGCAGCCCGACGGGCAATGAGCAGTTCTTC. Amino acid sequence: CASSPTGNEQFF.

This sequence joins TRBV7-9 and TRBJ2-7, with 15 bases lining up with TRBD2. J gave up 0 bases and V 5 bases, and 5 bases lay outside the gene matches. The CDR3 is made up of 17 amino acids. Germline-derived CDR1 and CDR2 are SEHNR and FQNEAQ (reference sequence). The CDR3 loop is CASSLGLAGGNSYEQYF. CDR3 nucleotide sequence: TGTGCCAGCAGCCTGGGACTAGCGGGAGGAAACTCCTACGAGCAGTACTTC.

This chain joins TRBV28 and TRBJ2-5; D not resolved. TRBJ2-7 explains the end of the DNA better; the J call may be wrong. The germline gives CDR1 MDHEN, CDR2 SYDVKM. The CDR3 covers 12 residues. CDR3 DNA: TGTGCCAGCAGTTTCACGTCCTACGAGCAGTACTTC. It encodes CASSFTSYEQYF.

This clone was observed a handful of times. This chain connects TRBV28 to TRBJ2-1, with unresolved D. This CDR3 is built from 13 residues. Germline lookup yields CDR1 MDHEN and CDR2 SYDVKM. The V and J ends lost 6 bases and 4 bases respectively, with 10 bases between them. This CDR3 reads CASSLGAYNEQFF. The CDR3 bases are TGTGCCAGCAGCTTAGGAGCATACAATGAGCAGTTCTTC.

The chain is built from TRBV28 and TRBJ1-1; D gene uncertain. The germline gives CDR1 MDHEN, CDR2 SYDVKM. V lost 3 bases and J 4 bases, leaving 21 bases between the germline ends. This CDR3 has 17 amino acids. The CDR3 DNA reads as TGTGCCAGCAGTTTTGGAGGTGCTGGACTCTCGGGCACTGAAGCTTTCTTT. Protein sequence: CASSFGGAGLSGTEAFF.

This clone was seen a few times. The J gene is TRBJ1-1, the V gene TRBV11-1; a possible D gene is TRBD1 (5 bases). Germline V gives CDR1 SGHAT, CDR2 FQDESV (reference sequence). V gave up 4 bases and J gave up 7 bases, with 10 bases separating them. This CDR3 comprises 12 residues. This chain's CDR3 is CASSSNRYEAFF. The DNA of the CDR3 is TGTGCCAGCAGCTCGAACAGGTATGAAGCTTTCTTT.